This record concerns one T cell receptor (beta chain) sequence. Time point defined: persistent/refractory GD, antithyroid drugs over 5 years with positive TRAb. Making the TCR library involved RNA that had been extracted from PBMCs. The data were taken from a study of regulatory T cells in long-lasting Graves disease. Study as a whole: It was over 5 years of antithyroid drugs, with positive TSH receptor antibodies, that meant persistent Graves' disease.

With iRepertoire HTBI primers and Arm-PCR of CDR3 regions, TCR beta libraries were built. A single record per CDR3 protein comes from TCRdb applying MiXCR to the multiplex PCR reads. The sample holds 310,000 or so distinct CDR3 sequences, 15% to 20% seen once. The CDR3 runs 14 residues. V gave up 9 bases and J gave up 5 bases; unmatched junction bases: 12. CDR1 and CDR2 from the germline V gene are LNHDA and SQIVND (reference sequence). V and J are TRBV19 and TRBJ2-5; 7 bases match TRBD1. This clonotype was sampled from a female donor with Graves disease. This sample comprised peripheral blood mononuclear cells (PBMCs), obtained when the disease was refractory, from a patient treated with antithyroid drugs. This CDR3 is CARAVTGARETQYF. CDR3 coding DNA: TGTGCCAGAGCCGTCACAGGGGCCCGGGAGACCCAGTACTTC.